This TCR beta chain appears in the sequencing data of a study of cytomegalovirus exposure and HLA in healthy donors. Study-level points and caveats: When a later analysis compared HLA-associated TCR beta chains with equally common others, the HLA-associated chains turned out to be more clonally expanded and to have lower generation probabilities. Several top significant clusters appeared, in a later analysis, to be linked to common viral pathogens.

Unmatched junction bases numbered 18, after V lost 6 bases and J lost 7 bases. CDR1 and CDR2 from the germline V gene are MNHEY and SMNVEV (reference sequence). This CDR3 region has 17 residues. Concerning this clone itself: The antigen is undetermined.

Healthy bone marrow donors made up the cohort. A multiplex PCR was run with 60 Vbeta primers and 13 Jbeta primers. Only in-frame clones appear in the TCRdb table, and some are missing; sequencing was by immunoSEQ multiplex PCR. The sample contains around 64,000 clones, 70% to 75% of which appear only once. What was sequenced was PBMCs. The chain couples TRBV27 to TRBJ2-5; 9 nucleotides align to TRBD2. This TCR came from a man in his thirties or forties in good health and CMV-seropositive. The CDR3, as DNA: TGTGCCAGCAGCCAAACATTTAATAGCGGGGGAGGTGGGACCCAGTACTTC. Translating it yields CASSQTFNSGGGGTQYF.